A selection of T cell receptor beta chains follows, all from one sample in a study of identical twins. TCRdb itself ran the 5' RACE reads through MiXCR, one entry per CDR3 protein. This sample has 1.5 million to 2 million distinct CDR3 sequences, with around 29% found just once. What was sequenced was cord blood. These receptors all come from a newborn girl in good health. The CDR3 runs from the conserved cysteine through the conserved F or W. The order of the fields is J gene, CDR3 length, D gene, V gene, clone size, CDR3 DNA, CDR3 protein. A D gene is named only where the DNA matches it firmly. Not all rows give a size; the values are once, few, many and, for expanded clones, a class.

TRBJ2-2,15,-,TRBV6-1,-,TGTGCCAGCAGTGATGTGACAAAACGGACCGGGGAGCTGTTTTTT,CASSDVTKRTGELFF
TRBJ2-1,16,TRBD2,TRBV24-1,few,TGTGCCACCAGTGGGACTAGCGGGAGGGCTTTCAATGAGCAGTTCTTC,CATSGTSGRAFNEQFF
TRBJ2-3,15,-,TRBV5-1,-,TGCGCCAGCAGCTGGTCTACCGGGTTCACAGATACGCAGTATTTT,CASSWSTGFTDTQYF
TRBJ1-4,13,-,TRBV12-3/TRBV12-4,-,TGTGCCAGCAGTTTCGGCACCGAGGGAAAACTGTTTTTT,CASSFGTEGKLFF
TRBJ2-3,15,-,TRBV27,few,TGTGCCAGCAGTCCTCCTATGGGCGGGGAGGATACGCAGTATTTT,CASSPPMGGEDTQYF
TRBJ2-1,18,TRBD2,TRBV11-3,-,TGTGCCACCCCCCGACTAGCGGGAGCCGTGAGCTCCTACAATGAGCAGTTCTTC,CATPRLAGAVSSYNEQFF
TRBJ2-7,12,-,TRBV28,few,TGTGCCAGCAAGTCCCGGGGCTGGGAGCAGTACTTC,CASKSRGWEQYF
TRBJ2-1,15,TRBD2,TRBV20-1,-,TGCAGTGCTTTAAGAACTAGCGGGAGGGATAATGAGCAGTTCTTC,CSALRTSGRDNEQFF
TRBJ1-2,12,TRBD1,TRBV10-3,many,TGTGCCATCAGCGGACAGGGCCATGGCTACACCTTC,CAISGQGHGYTF
TRBJ2-5,16,TRBD2,TRBV4-2,few,TGTGCCAGCAGCCACCCCCCTCCTAGCGGGGGGTCGACCCAGTACTTC,CASSHPPPSGGSTQYF
TRBJ2-3,17,-,TRBV27,-,TGCGCCAGCAGTTTGAATCCGGGGCTCAGGGCGGGAGATACGCAGTATTTT,CASSLNPGLRAGDTQYF
TRBJ2-3,14,-,TRBV20-1,-,TGCAGTCCTTCAGGGACAAGTATCACGAATACGCAGTATTTT,CSPSGTSITNTQYF
TRBJ2-3,16,TRBD2,TRBV7-2,many,TGTGCCAGCAGCTCAGAGATAGCGGGGGGCACAGATACGCAGTATTTT,CASSSEIAGGTDTQYF
TRBJ2-3,16,TRBD2,TRBV5-1,-,TGCGCCAGCAGGGGGGTTGGGACTACAATTACAGATACGCAGTATTTT,CASRGVGTTITDTQYF
TRBJ2-1,18,TRBD2,TRBV11-2,-,TGTGCCAGCAGCTTAGTCCTAGCGGGGTCCCCAGGCTACAATGAGCAGTTCTTC,CASSLVLAGSPGYNEQFF
TRBJ1-1,13,-,TRBV24-1,-,TGTGCCACCAGTGACAGGGGGAACACTGAAGCTTTCTTT,CATSDRGNTEAFF
TRBJ2-3,14,-,TRBV5-1,many,TGCGCCAGCAGCACCCGGACTAGCACAGATACGCAGTATTTT,CASSTRTSTDTQYF
TRBJ2-7,14,-,TRBV5-1,few,TGCGCCAGCAGCTCTGGACTGAACTACAATGAGCAGTACTTC,CASSSGLNYNEQYF
TRBJ2-1,15,TRBD1,TRBV28,-,TGTGCCAGCAGTTTGGGACAGGGTGGGGGCAATGAGCAGTTCTTC,CASSLGQGGGNEQFF
TRBJ2-4,16,-,TRBV3-1,few,TGTGCCAGCAGCCAAGTTCGGCTAGCCAAGGGCAACATTCAGTACTTC,CASSQVRLAKGNIQYF
TRBJ2-4,16,TRBD1,TRBV6-5,-,TGTGCCAGCAGTTACTCGTTCCGACAGGGCACAAACATTCAGTACTTC,CASSYSFRQGTNIQYF
TRBJ1-5,15,-,TRBV20-1,-,TGCAGTGCCCAGCCCTTGCTTTATAGCAATCAGCCCCAGCATTTT,CSAQPLLYSNQPQHF
TRBJ2-3,13,-,TRBV9,few,TGTGCCAGCAGCGTCGAATACACAGATACGCAGTATTTT,CASSVEYTDTQYF
TRBJ2-7,13,-,TRBV27,few,TGTGCCAGCAGTTTATCCCTACTCTCCGAGCAGTACTTC,CASSLSLLSEQYF
TRBJ2-1,16,-,TRBV5-1,-,TGCGCCAGCAGCTTGGCCCTGGGACTTCGGGCCAATGAGCAGTTCTTC,CASSLALGLRANEQFF
TRBJ1-1,17,TRBD1,TRBV6-5,-,TGTGCCAGCAGTTACGATCCCCCGGGACAGGTGAACACTGGAGCTTTCTTT,CASSYDPPGQVNTGAFF
TRBJ1-2,17,TRBD1,TRBV25-1,-,TGTGCCAGCAGTGAACCAGTCGGGGCAGGGGGTAACTATGGCTACACCTTC,CASSEPVGAGGNYGYTF
TRBJ1-1,15,-,TRBV5-4,-,TGTGCCAGCAGCTTGAATGTGCAGAAAAACACTGAAGCTTTCTTT,CASSLNVQKNTEAFF
TRBJ1-2,13,-,TRBV10-3,-,TGTGCCACCCTTACCCCTGAGACGTACGGCTACACCTTC,CATLTPETYGYTF
TRBJ1-5,13,-,TRBV20-1,-,TGCAGCCTGACTCAGGGTAGCAATCAGCCCCAGCATTTT,CSLTQGSNQPQHF
TRBJ1-1,14,-,TRBV6-6,-,TGTGCCAGCAGTTACAGGGAAAGGAACACTGAAGCTTTCTTT,CASSYRERNTEAFF
TRBJ2-1,12,-,TRBV27,few,TGTGCCAGCAGTCGGATACAGGCGGAGCAGTTCTTC,CASSRIQAEQFF
TRBJ2-3,15,-,TRBV20-1,-,TGCAGTGCTAGAGATTCGGCTATCTACACAGATACGCAGTATTTT,CSARDSAIYTDTQYF
TRBJ1-4,15,-,TRBV3-1,-,TGTGCCAGCAGCCCCAGGACGTTAGGGTACGAAAAACTGTTTTTT,CASSPRTLGYEKLFF
TRBJ1-2,14,TRBD1,TRBV9,few,TGTGCCAGCAGCGTAGGTGGACAGGGGGGCGGCTACACCTTC,CASSVGGQGGGYTF
TRBJ2-7,16,TRBD2,TRBV10-3,few,TGTGCCATCAGTGAGTCGCGGGGGGGCTCCTACAATGAGCAGTACTTC,CAISESRGGSYNEQYF
TRBJ2-3,16,-,TRBV5-1,-,TGCGCCAGCAGCTTGGCAGCTAGGACCCTCACAGATACGCAGTATTTT,CASSLAARTLTDTQYF
TRBJ2-1,14,TRBD1,TRBV7-9,few,TGTGCCAGCAGTCCAGGGGGCAGTCTCAATGAGCAGTTCTTC,CASSPGGSLNEQFF
TRBJ1-2,12,-,TRBV18,-,TGTGCCAGCTCACCTTACAGGGATGGCTACACCTTC,CASSPYRDGYTF
TRBJ1-2,13,-,TRBV12-3/TRBV12-4,-,TGTGCCACCGGATACGGGGCTAGATATGGCTACACCTTC,CATGYGARYGYTF
TRBJ1-2,13,-,TRBV7-6,-,TGTGCCAGCAGCTTAAATCCTCTGGGTGGCTACACCTTC,CASSLNPLGGYTF
TRBJ2-7,15,-,TRBV20-1,-,TGCAGTGCTAAATTTCACGGGGGCTCTACCTACGAGCAGTACTTC,CSAKFHGGSTYEQYF
TRBJ2-1,16,TRBD2,TRBV7-9,-,TGTGCCAGCAGCTTAACTAGCGGGAGGGCCGACAATGAGCAGTTCTTC,CASSLTSGRADNEQFF
TRBJ1-2,12,TRBD1,TRBV29-1,-,TGCAGCGCGGACAGGGGTGACTATGGCTACACCTTC,CSADRGDYGYTF
TRBJ2-1,14,TRBD2,TRBV7-2,-,TGTGCCAGCAACAACCAGCGGGGGCTTGGTGAGCAGTTCTTC,CASNNQRGLGEQFF
TRBJ1-6,17,-,TRBV20-1,many,TGCAGTGCTAGAGATTCAAGACAGAGCTCCTATAATTCACCCCTCCACTTT,CSARDSRQSSYNSPLHF
TRBJ2-7,12,-,TRBV28,-,TGTGCCAGCAGTTTATTCAACTACGAGCAGTACTTC,CASSLFNYEQYF
TRBJ2-1,15,TRBD2,TRBV3-1,-,TGTGCCAGCAGCCGCGGGAGGCTCTCCTACAATGACCAGTTCTTC,CASSRGRLSYNDQFF
TRBJ2-7,19,TRBD2,TRBV12-5,few,TGTGCTAGTGGTTTGGTCGTTAGCGGGCCTTCCAGCTCCTACAATGAGCAGTACTTC,CASGLVVSGPSSSYNEQYF
TRBJ1-1,12,-,TRBV30,-,TGTGCCTGGAGTGTAACCCCAGGGAACGCTTTCTTT,CAWSVTPGNAFF
TRBJ2-7,17,TRBD2,TRBV28,-,TGTGCCAGCAGTTTTGTGGCGGGAGGAAGGGGTCTCTACGAGCAGTACTTC,CASSFVAGGRGLYEQYF
TRBJ2-7,13,TRBD1,TRBV27,-,TGTGCCTGCAGTTGGACAGGCTCCTACGAGCAGTACTTC,CACSWTGSYEQYF
TRBJ2-3,18,TRBD2,TRBV7-2,-,TGTGCCAGCAGCTTATTGGCTAGCGGGGGGGCCCTTACAGATACGCAGTATTTT,CASSLLASGGALTDTQYF
TRBJ1-5,15,-,TRBV6-1,-,TGTGCCAGCCTACCTAGGACAGCACGGGCGCAGCCCCAGCATTTT,CASLPRTARAQPQHF
TRBJ2-1,14,-,TRBV6-1,-,TGTGCCAGCAGTTCAAGCGTCCCCTACAATGAGCAGTTCTTC,CASSSSVPYNEQFF
TRBJ1-2,14,TRBD1,TRBV10-3,many,TGTGCCATCAGTGAGGACAGGGAAAACTATGGCTACACCTTC,CAISEDRENYGYTF
TRBJ2-1,15,-,TRBV7-8,few,TGTGCCAGCAGCTTTAATCCCCGCTCCTACAATGAGCAGTTCTTC,CASSFNPRSYNEQFF
TRBJ2-1,16,TRBD2,TRBV5-5,-,TGTGCCAGCAGCTTGTGGTGGACTAGCGGTTACAATGAGCAGTTCTTC,CASSLWWTSGYNEQFF
TRBJ2-7,14,-,TRBV5-1,-,TGCGCCAGCAGCTTGCTAGGAGAGGCCCACGAGCAGTACTTC,CASSLLGEAHEQYF
TRBJ2-7,15,-,TRBV10-3,many,TGTGCCATCAGTGAAGTTAGGCAGAGTTCCTACGAGCAGTACTTC,CAISEVRQSSYEQYF